Below are 9 T cell receptor beta chains sequenced from a single sample in a study of OX40 agonist ivuxolimab in advanced cancers. Generated by immunoSEQ multiplex PCR, the TCRdb table keeps only in-frame clones and is missing some. The data hold tens of thousands of clones, with 82% observed a single time. Material: CD4+ or CD8+ T cells sorted from blood, obtained in a trial of the OX40 agonist ivuxolimab. Receptors originate from an adult with an advanced solid tumor such as melanoma, head and neck, liver or kidney cancer.

This clone was observed once. J is TRBJ1-2 and V is TRBV27; a possible D gene is TRBD1 (5 bases). This CDR3 has 13 residues. Germline loops: CDR1 MNHEY, CDR2 SMNVEV (reference sequence). V dropped 3 bases and J dropped 2 bases, with 7 bases sitting between them. The CDR3 spells CASSFKGNYGYTF. CDR3 coding DNA: TGTGCCAGCAGTTTTAAGGGGAACTATGGCTACACCTTC.

CDR3 coding DNA: TGTGCCAGCACCGCCGGGACAGCCTCCTACGAGCAGTACTTC. Translated: CASTAGTASYEQYF. V usage is TRBV2 and J usage is TRBJ2-7; 7 bases map to TRBD1. This CDR3 is built from 14 residues. J was trimmed by 0 bases and V by 7 bases; bases with no gene match: 6. The germline V gene encodes CDR1 SNHLY and CDR2 FYNNEI.

V usage is TRBV7-2 and J usage is TRBJ2-4; no clear D. Per the germline V gene, CDR1 is SGHTA and CDR2 is FQGNSA. The V end lost 0 bases, the J end lost 6 bases, and 9 bases lay between the germline ends. This CDR3 has 14 amino acids. CDR3 sequence (DNA): TGTGCCAGCAGCTTAGCCAGCCCCCGAAACATTCAGTACTTC. Translated: CASSLASPRNIQYF.

This chain connects TRBV5-1 to TRBJ2-7, with D possibly matching TRBD1 (5 bases). In germline, CDR1 is SGHRS, CDR2 YFSETQ. The CDR3 covers 14 residues. V lost 4 bases, J lost 0 bases, and 11 bases lay in between. CDR3 coding DNA: TGCGCCAGCAGCCTGGACACATACTCCTACGAGCAGTACTTC. Its translation is CASSLDTYSYEQYF.

V usage is TRBV2 and J usage is TRBJ2-1; the match to TRBD2 covers 12 bases. The CDR3 runs 14 residues. The V gene's germline CDR1 is SNHLY and CDR2 FYNNEI. With 4 bases clipped from V and 8 bases from J, the junction kept 3 bases outside the gene matches. CDR3 nucleotide sequence: TGTGCCAGCAGTGCACTAGCGGGGGGCGATGAGCAGTTCTTC. Translated: CASSALAGGDEQFF.

This chain joins TRBV5-1 and TRBJ1-4; no firm D call. The CDR3 spans 15 residues. Germline CDR1 and CDR2: SGHRS and YFSETQ. Between the trimmed V and J ends, which lost 0 bases and 7 bases, there was a span of 13 bases. CDR3 sequence reads: CASSLGSAEGEKLFF. CDR3 in DNA: TGCGCCAGCAGCTTGGGTTCCGCCGAAGGTGAAAAACTGTTTTTT.

This clone has more than one count but fewer than ten. The chain employs TRBV18 and TRBJ1-2; weak D call: TRBD1 (6 bases). CDR1 and CDR2 (germline): KGHSH, LQKENI. The CDR3 has 14 amino acids. V gave up 3 bases and J gave up 8 bases, with 16 bases separating them. CDR3 amino acids: CASSPGSTGRGYTF. The CDR3 nucleotides read TGTGCCAGCTCACCGGGCTCGACAGGTCGCGGCTACACCTTC.

This clone was detected once. The J gene is TRBJ1-1, the V gene TRBV7-8, with no clear D. Germline CDR1 SGHVS, CDR2 FQNEAQ. The CDR3 has 16 amino acids. Trimming removed 0 bases at V and 3 bases at J, with 14 bases between. Here the CDR3 DNA reads TGTGCCAGCAGCTTAGCGGGGTTTGATGTCGACACTGAAGCTTTCTTT. This gives the protein CASSLAGFDVDTEAFF.

The V and J genes are TRBV15 and TRBJ2-3; D is uncertain. Germline CDR1 and CDR2: LNHNV and YYDKDF (reference sequence). The V and J ends lost 0 bases and 1 base respectively, with 14 bases between them. The CDR3 is 17 amino acids. This CDR3 reads CATSRDALLRGTDTQYF. The CDR3 region has the DNA TGTGCCACCAGCAGAGATGCCCTTTTAAGAGGCACAGATACGCAGTATTTT.